These 26 T cell receptor beta chains share one sample of origin, sequenced in a study of PD-1 blockade in classical Hodgkin lymphoma. Sequenced by immunoSEQ multiplex PCR; TCRdb stores in-frame clones only, minus some. Among about 25,000 clones listed, around 68% were seen once. Time point reported: cycle 4 day 1 (C4D1), after 6 weeks of nivolumab. All trial patients relapsed after autologous stem cell transplantation. The input for sequencing was peripheral blood mononuclear cells (PBMCs), taken before the fourth cycle of nivolumab. The receptors derive from a human donor with classical Hodgkin lymphoma.

The chain recombines TRBV28 with TRBJ1-2; the D gene is possibly TRBD1 (5 bases). In germline, CDR1 is MDHEN, CDR2 SYDVKM. The length of the CDR3 is 14 residues. V was cut by 6 bases and J by 4 bases, with 15 bases left in between. CDR3 sequence reads: CASSPGTLSYGYTF. CDR3 in DNA: TGTGCCAGCAGCCCCGGGACCTTAAGCTATGGCTACACCTTC.

V usage is TRBV7-2 and J usage is TRBJ2-7; D uncertain. The ends were cut back, 1 base at V and 5 bases at J, with 9 bases in the middle. The CDR3 contains 13 residues. Germline V gives CDR1 SGHTA, CDR2 FQGNSA. The CDR3 region is CASSLGLFNEQYF. The DNA for the CDR3 is TGTGCCAGCAGCTTAGGTCTATTCAACGAGCAGTACTTC.

The chain carries TRBV30 and TRBJ1-1; D uncertain. This CDR3 is 14 amino acids long. Germline values: CDR1 GTSNPN, CDR2 SVGIG (reference sequence). V lost 2 bases to trimming and J lost 4 bases, with 14 bases between them. CDR3 in DNA: TGTGCCTGGAGTCGGGAGGTGACGAGCACTGAAGCTTTCTTT. Translating it yields CAWSREVTSTEAFF.

The chain carries TRBV27 and TRBJ2-7; 7 bases are shared with TRBD2. V was pared by 5 bases and J by 4 bases, with 5 bases of the junction left unmatched. Germline loops: CDR1 MNHEY, CDR2 SMNVEV (reference sequence). The CDR3 covers 13 residues. DNA of the CDR3: TGTGCCAGCAGTCCCACTAGCGAATACGAGCAGTACTTC. It translates to CASSPTSEYEQYF.

V usage is TRBV18 and J usage is TRBJ2-1, with 9 bases identical to TRBD1. J gave up 6 bases and V 6 bases, and 12 bases lay outside the gene matches. There are 16 residues in the CDR3. Germline assignment: CDR1 KGHSH and CDR2 LQKENI. CDR3 sequence reads: CASSHNPGQGTNEQFF. DNA for the CDR3: TGTGCCAGCTCCCATAATCCGGGACAGGGAACCAATGAGCAGTTCTTC.

V is TRBV18 and J is TRBJ2-5, with D perhaps matching TRBD1 (6 bases). Germline CDR1 KGHSH, CDR2 LQKENI. Trimming left V 6 bases short and J 3 bases short, with 14 bases between. The CDR3 consists of 14 residues. The CDR3 nucleotides are TGTGCCAGCTCCCCAAAAGGGGGTAAAGAGACCCAGTACTTC. Amino acid sequence: CASSPKGGKETQYF.

This chain links TRBV2 with TRBJ1-1, with D uncertain. The CDR3 has 12 amino acids. V lost 7 bases, J lost 3 bases, and 9 bases lay in between. Germline V gene sequence: CDR1 SNHLY, CDR2 FYNNEI. Written as DNA, the CDR3 is TGTGCCAGCAATCGTTTGGACACTGAAGCTTTCTTT. Protein: CASNRLDTEAFF.

This clone was counted between two and nine times. This rearrangement joins TRBV7-9 to TRBJ1-4; possibly TRBD1 for D (6 bases). Germline CDR1 and CDR2: SEHNR and FQNEAQ (reference sequence). Trimming left V 5 bases short and J 5 bases short, with 12 bases between. The CDR3 has 14 residues. CDR3 nucleotide sequence: TGTGCCAGCAGCACACAGGGAACGAATGAAAAACTGTTTTTT. Amino acid sequence: CASSTQGTNEKLFF.

The chain couples TRBV25-1 to TRBJ2-2; 7 nucleotides align to TRBD1. Trimming cost V 7 bases and J 3 bases; bases outside gene matches: 5. This CDR3 is built from 14 residues. Germline-derived CDR1 and CDR2 are MGHDK and SYGVNS. DNA of the CDR3: TGTGCCAGCACCCAGACAGGGTACACCGGGGAGCTGTTTTTT. It yields the protein CASTQTGYTGELFF. The whole variable domain, remainder taken from reference TRBV25-1 and TRBJ2-2, is EADIYQTPRYLVIGTGKKITLECSQTMGHDKMYWYQQDPGMELHLIHYSYGVNSTEKGDLSSESTVSRIRTEHFPLTLESARPSHTSQYLCASTQTGYTGELFFGEGSRLTVL.

This clone has a handful of counts. The chain carries TRBV9 and TRBJ2-6; D uncertain. The length of the CDR3 is 16 residues. CDR1 is SGDLS, CDR2 YYNGEE, per germline. Trimming cost V 3 bases and J 1 base, with 11 bases left between them. Written as DNA, the CDR3 is TGTGCCAGCAGCGCCTCGGGTGCGTCTGGGGCCAACGTCCTGACTTTC. Translated: CASSASGASGANVLTF. Full variable domain (remainder filled in from reference TRBV9 and TRBJ2-6): DSGVTQTPKHLITATGQRVTLRCSPRSGDLSVYWYQQSLDQGLQFLIQYYNGEERAKGNILERFSAQQFPDLHSELNLSSLELGDSALYFCASSASGASGANVLTFGAGSRLTVL.

The rearrangement uses TRBV7-9 and TRBJ2-7, with TRBD2 as a possible D gene (5 bases). Germline loops: CDR1 SEHNR, CDR2 FQNEAQ (reference sequence). The CDR3 runs to 13 residues. V lost 5 bases to trimming and J lost 4 bases, with 12 bases between them. The CDR3 sequence is CASSPGLVYEQYF. CDR3 sequence (DNA): TGTGCCAGCAGCCCCGGACTTGTTTACGAGCAGTACTTC.

This sequence joins TRBV9 and TRBJ2-7, with D unclear. Trimming cost V 2 bases and J 4 bases, with 13 bases left between them. In germline, CDR1 is SGDLS, CDR2 YYNGEE. This CDR3 spans 14 amino acids. The DNA for the CDR3 is TGTGCCAGCAGCGTCGGGCCGGCCCCATACGAGCAGTACTTC. This encodes CASSVGPAPYEQYF.

Many counts were recorded for this clone. The chain uses TRBV2 and TRBJ2-3, with TRBD2 matching 13 bases. Germline V gene lookup returns CDR1 SNHLY and CDR2 FYNNEI. This CDR3 has 17 amino acids. V was pared by 5 bases and J by 5 bases, with 10 bases of the junction left unmatched. CDR3 sequence reads: CASSPTLAGGPKDTQYF. The DNA for the CDR3 is TGTGCCAGCAGTCCCACACTAGCGGGGGGGCCTAAAGATACGCAGTATTTT.

The CDR3 is CASSYALSRVNSPLHF. CDR3 DNA: TGTGCCAGCAGTTACGCCCTGTCCAGGGTGAATTCACCCCTCCACTTT. V and J are TRBV6-5 and TRBJ1-6; D perhaps matches TRBD1 (5 bases). CDR1 is MNHEY and CDR2 is SVGAGI in the germline V gene. The V gene lost 2 bases and the J gene lost 7 bases, with 15 bases spanning the gap. The CDR3 length is 16 residues.

The sample holds a few counts of this clone. The V and J genes are TRBV15 and TRBJ1-2; perhaps TRBD1 as D (5 bases). V dropped 0 bases and J dropped 8 bases, with 22 bases sitting between them. Germline values: CDR1 LNHNV, CDR2 YYDKDF (reference sequence). The CDR3 loop spans 17 amino acids. The CDR3 DNA reads as TGTGCCACCAGCAGAGATGGCATAGTTGACGGGGGACGGGGCTACACCTTC. This sequence encodes CATSRDGIVDGGRGYTF. The full variable domain, with the rest looked up from reference TRBV15 and TRBJ1-2, is DAMVIQNPRYQVTQFGKPVTLSCSQTLNHNVMYWYQQKSSQAPKLLFHYYDKDFNNEADTPDNFQSRRPNTSFCFLDIRSPGLGDTAMYLCATSRDGIVDGGRGYTFGSGTRLTVV.

This chain connects TRBV7-9 to TRBJ2-7; no definite D call. V was cut by 5 bases and J by 3 bases, with 17 bases left in between. From germline, CDR1 is SEHNR and CDR2 FQNEAQ (reference sequence). CDR3 size: 15 residues. The CDR3 spells CASSHLVAIDYEQYF. CDR3 bases: TGTGCCAGCAGCCATCTTGTAGCAATCGACTACGAGCAGTACTTC. The full variable domain, completed using reference TRBV7-9 and TRBJ2-7, is DTGVSQNPRHKITKRGQNVTFRCDPISEHNRLYWYRQTLGQGPEFLTYFQNEAQLEKSRLLSDRFSAERPKGSFSTLEIQRTEQGDSAMYLCASSHLVAIDYEQYFGPGTRLTVT.

This clone was observed a handful of times. The identical CDR3 is also encoded by other nucleotide sequences in the sample. The CDR3 is CASSLNNEQFF. The CDR3 nucleotides are TGTGCCAGCAGCTTGAATAATGAGCAGTTCTTC. This chain uses TRBV7-9 with TRBJ2-1; D ambiguous. The CDR3 runs 11 residues. V shed 3 bases and J shed 7 bases, with 4 bases lying between them. Germline CDR1 reads SEHNR; CDR2 reads FQNEAQ (reference sequence).

The chain links TRBV23-1 to TRBJ1-1, with D tentatively TRBD1 (6 bases). TRBV23-1 is known as an ORF, though its function is uncertain. The V gene lost 2 bases and the J gene lost 1 base, with 11 bases spanning the gap. The CDR3 has 15 residues. The CDR3 region is CASSQPSTGNTEAFF. The CDR3 DNA follows: TGCGCCAGCAGTCAACCCTCGACAGGGAACACTGAAGCTTTCTTT.

The chain is built from TRBV18 and TRBJ1-2, with 8 positions matching TRBD1. The CDR3 sequence is 15 residues long. J lost 4 bases, V lost 3 bases, and 7 bases had no gene match. Germline loops: CDR1 KGHSH, CDR2 LQKENI. CDR3 sequence: CASSPGTGQVYGYTF. The CDR3 nucleotides are TGTGCCAGCTCACCTGGAACGGGACAGGTCTATGGCTACACCTTC. The full variable domain, rest sourced from reference TRBV18 and TRBJ1-2, is NAGVMQNPRHLVRRRGQEARLRCSPMKGHSHVYWYRQLPEEGLKFMVYLQKENIIDESGMPKERFSAEFPKEGPSILRIQQVVRGDSAAYFCASSPGTGQVYGYTFGSGTRLTVV.

This clone is deemed medium-sized. This chain links TRBV9 with TRBJ1-4; 8 bases align to TRBD1. J lost 8 bases, V lost 2 bases, and 8 bases had no gene match. Germline V lookup: CDR1 SGDLS, CDR2 YYNGEE. The length of the CDR3 is 15 residues. The CDR3 region is CASSVMDRVEEKLFF. The CDR3 DNA sequence: TGTGCCAGCAGCGTTATGGACAGGGTGGAAGAAAAACTGTTTTTT.

V is TRBV4-2 and J is TRBJ2-3, with TRBD1 matching 7 bases. The CDR3 length is 16 residues. From germline, CDR1 is LGHNA and CDR2 YNFKEQ. V shed 3 bases, J shed 2 bases, and the junction held 8 bases outside the gene matches. CDR3 loop: CASSHNRGEPTDTQYF. In DNA, the CDR3 is TGTGCCAGCAGCCACAACAGGGGCGAACCCACAGATACGCAGTATTTT.

The gene calls are TRBV5-1 and TRBJ1-6; D possibly corresponds to TRBD1 (5 bases). Germline CDR1 reads SGHRS; CDR2 reads YFSETQ. The V end lost 4 bases, the J end lost 0 bases, and 8 bases lay between the germline ends. There are 15 residues in the CDR3. CDR3 in amino acids: CASSGASSYNSPLHF. CDR3 coding DNA: TGCGCCAGCAGCGGGGCGAGCTCCTATAATTCACCCCTCCACTTT.

This clone was counted a single time. The chain employs TRBV7-8 and TRBJ2-3; D uncertain. The germline gives CDR1 SGHVS, CDR2 FQNEAQ. This CDR3 region has 12 residues. The germline V and J ends were trimmed by 5 bases and 1 base, with 4 bases remaining between them. DNA for the CDR3: TGTGCCAGCAGCCCTGGCACAGATACGCAGTATTTT. Amino acids: CASSPGTDTQYF.

The rearrangement uses TRBV28 and TRBJ2-7; D is possibly TRBD1 (6 bases). The CDR3 is 15 amino acids. V lost 6 bases and J lost 2, with 17 bases in between. Germline values: CDR1 MDHEN, CDR2 SYDVKM. CDR3 DNA sequence: TGTGCCAGCAGCCACCCAATCAGGGGCACCTACGAGCAGTACGTC. This gives the protein CASSHPIRGTYEQYV.

The V gene is TRBV18, the J gene TRBJ1-3; tentatively, D is TRBD1 (5 bases). Trimming left V 2 bases short and J 4 bases short, with 6 bases between. The germline CDR1 and CDR2 sequences are KGHSH and LQKENI. This CDR3 has 13 amino acids. CDR3 residues: CASSPGAGNTIYF. Written as DNA, the CDR3 is TGTGCCAGCTCACCAGGGGCCGGAAACACCATATATTTT.

This chain uses TRBV19 with TRBJ2-3, with 8 bases that match TRBD1. Losses at the gene ends were 5 bases for V and 0 bases for J; bases not matched to a gene: 7. Germline V gene sequence: CDR1 LNHDA, CDR2 SQIVND (reference sequence). The CDR3 is 16 residues long. CDR3 in DNA: TGTGCCAGTAGTCTCGGACAGGGCGCTAGCACAGATACGCAGTATTTT. Amino acids: CASSLGQGASTDTQYF.